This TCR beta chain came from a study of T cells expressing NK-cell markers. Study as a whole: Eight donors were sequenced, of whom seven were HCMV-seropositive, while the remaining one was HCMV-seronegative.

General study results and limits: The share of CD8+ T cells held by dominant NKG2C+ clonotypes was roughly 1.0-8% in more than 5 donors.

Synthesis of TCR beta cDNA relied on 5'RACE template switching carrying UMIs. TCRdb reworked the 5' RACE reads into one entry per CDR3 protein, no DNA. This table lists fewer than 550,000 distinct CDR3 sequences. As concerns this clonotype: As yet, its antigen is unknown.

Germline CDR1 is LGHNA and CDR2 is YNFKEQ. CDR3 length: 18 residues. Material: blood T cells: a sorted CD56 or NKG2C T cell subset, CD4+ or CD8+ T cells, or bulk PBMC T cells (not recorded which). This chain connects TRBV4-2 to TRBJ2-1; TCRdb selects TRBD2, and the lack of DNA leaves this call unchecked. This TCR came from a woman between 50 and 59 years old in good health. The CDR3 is CASSQGRASGVSYNEQFF.